The next 30 T cell receptor beta chains were all read from a single sample in a study of yellow fever vaccine responses in identical twins (dated by TCRdb to 2017 to 2018). Libraries came from RT-PCR. The sequencer listed for this sample is Illumina HiSeq 2500. TCRdb reran the public reads through fastp at Q25 and MiXCR, keeping productive beta chains. All rows with the same CDR3 protein become a single entry with the most common DNA and genes. The table for this sample lists some 20,000 distinct CDR3 sequences; about two thirds of them were counted only once. 2.2% of the sample belongs to the ten largest clones. The material was T cells from blood (PBMCs), unsorted or a sorted subset (not recorded which), obtained before or after yellow fever vaccination (not recorded which). The receptors derive from a woman between 18 and 29 years old who received the yellow fever vaccine. Donor details come from another sample of the same person, matched by shared clones.

The chain joins TRBV27 to TRBJ1-2; 7 nucleotides agree with TRBD1. The junction had 12 bases not matched to a gene; V was cut back by 5 bases and J by 3 bases. CDR3 size: 16 residues. CDR1 and CDR2 (germline): MNHEY, SMNVEV (reference sequence). This CDR3 reads CASSLYSKTGHYGYTF. In DNA, the CDR3 is TGTGCCAGCAGTCTCTACTCGAAGACAGGGCACTATGGCTACACCTTC.

This clonotype occurred a few times. The chain employs TRBV14 and TRBJ1-1, with D hard to call. Looked up from germline, CDR1 is SGHDN and CDR2 is FVKESK. The ends were cut back, 1 base at V and 2 bases at J, with 14 bases in the middle. The CDR3 consists of 16 residues. CDR3 loop: CASSQASAVVNTEAFF. The DNA for the CDR3 is TGTGCCAGCAGCCAAGCGTCTGCGGTGGTTAACACTGAAGCTTTCTTT.

Only a few counts were recorded for this clonotype. The CDR3 here is CASSKETQYF. CDR3 DNA: TGTGCCAGTAGTAAAGAGACCCAGTACTTC. The rearrangement links TRBV19 to TRBJ2-5; D is uncertain. Germline V CDR1 and CDR2: LNHDA, SQIVND (reference sequence). There are 10 residues in the CDR3. V was clipped by 4 bases and J by 3 bases, with 0 bases between them.

This rearrangement joins TRBV24-1 to TRBJ1-5, with 7 positions matching TRBD1. The CDR3 extends over 14 amino acids. The V gene's germline CDR1 is KGHDR and CDR2 SFDVKD. Trimming cost V 4 bases and J 6 bases; bases outside gene matches: 5. The CDR3 DNA reads TGTGCCACCAGTGAAACAGGGGTAGGTCAGCCCCAGCATTTT. Protein: CATSETGVGQPQHF.

The chain employs TRBV11-3 and TRBJ1-1; 8 bases are a match to TRBD1. The CDR3 is 13 residues long. The V gene's germline CDR1 is SGHNT and CDR2 YENEEA. The J segment lost 11 bases and the V segment lost 5 bases, leaving 10 bases of the junction unmatched. CDR3 sequence (DNA): TGTGCCAGCAGCATTACAGGGGGTTCGATCGCTTTCTTT. It specifies CASSITGGSIAFF.

The gene calls are TRBV18 and TRBJ2-1, with D tentatively TRBD1 (6 bases). The germline V and J ends were trimmed by 2 bases and 4 bases, with 15 bases remaining between them. The CDR3 totals 16 residues. The germline CDR1 and CDR2 sequences are KGHSH and LQKENI. The DNA for the CDR3 is TGTGCCAGCTCACCAGGCACAGGGCTTCGGTACAATGAGCAGTTCTTC. Its translation: CASSPGTGLRYNEQFF.

The V gene is TRBV11-3, the J gene TRBJ2-3; no definite D call. The V gene's germline CDR1 is SGHNT and CDR2 YENEEA. This CDR3 is built from 14 residues. V lost 3 bases and J 5 bases, leaving 12 bases between the germline ends. This CDR3 reads CASSFTVGIDTQYF. The CDR3 DNA reads as TGTGCCAGCAGCTTTACGGTCGGCATAGATACGCAGTATTTT.

The chain combines TRBV7-6 with TRBJ2-7, with TRBD2 identical over 7 bases. V lost 1 base, J lost 0 bases, and 6 bases stayed unmatched. The CDR3 totals 16 residues. The germline V gene encodes CDR1 SGHVS and CDR2 FNYEAQ. The CDR3 DNA sequence: TGTGCCAGCAGCTTAGGGGCTAGCGGAAACTCCTACGAGCAGTACTTC. It codes for CASSLGASGNSYEQYF.

The chain employs TRBV7-9 and TRBJ2-2, with unresolved D. The CDR3 is 17 residues long. Germline V lookup: CDR1 SEHNR, CDR2 FQNEAQ (reference sequence). Trimming took 7 bases from V and 0 from J, leaving 18 bases between them. CDR3 region: CASIHERCFPNTGELFF. DNA of the CDR3: TGTGCCAGCATTCACGAGCGCTGTTTCCCGAACACCGGGGAGCTGTTTTTT.

The chain couples TRBV7-6 to TRBJ2-1; 14 bases line up with TRBD2. Germline lookup yields CDR1 SGHVS and CDR2 FNYEAQ. The CDR3 covers 17 residues. Trimming took 1 base from V and 4 from J; bases not matched to a gene: 3. Here the CDR3 reads CASSLDGTSGGYNEQFF. The CDR3, as DNA: TGTGCCAGCAGCTTAGACGGGACTAGCGGGGGTTACAATGAGCAGTTCTTC.

The chain couples TRBV2 to TRBJ1-5, with D possibly being TRBD1 (5 bases). The length of the CDR3 is 13 residues. Germline loops: CDR1 SNHLY, CDR2 FYNNEI. V lost 3 bases, J lost 6 bases, and 9 bases lay in between. The CDR3 coding sequence is TGTGCCAGCAGTGAGACAGAGGGTCAGCCCCAGCATTTT. Protein product: CASSETEGQPQHF.

The gene calls are TRBV10-3 and TRBJ1-3; D is uncertain. In germline, CDR1 is ENHRY, CDR2 SYGVKD. V lost 7 bases to trimming and J lost 5 bases, with 12 bases between them. This CDR3 contains 13 residues. CDR3 DNA: TGTGCCATCATGGCCTCGGGGAGAAACACCATATATTTT. It translates to CAIMASGRNTIYF.

The CDR3 here is CSDLKQGWTEAFF. The CDR3 coding sequence is TGCAGTGATCTAAAACAGGGGTGGACTGAAGCTTTCTTT. The rearrangement uses TRBV20-1 and TRBJ1-1; 7 bases fit TRBD1. The CDR3 covers 13 residues. Unmatched junction bases numbered 10, after V lost 7 bases and J lost 5 bases. The germline V gene encodes CDR1 DFQATT and CDR2 SNEGSKA (reference sequence).

This chain joins TRBV12-3 or TRBV12-4 and TRBJ2-7; TRBD1 matches 7 bases. Losses at the gene ends were 6 bases for V and 0 bases for J; bases not matched to a gene: 14. The CDR3 totals 17 residues. CDR3 residues: CASRYRDSHHHSYEQYV. In DNA form, the CDR3 reads TGTGCCAGCAGGTACCGGGACAGCCACCACCACTCCTACGAGCAGTACGTC.

The chain joins TRBV4-1 to TRBJ1-2, with TRBD1 as a possible D gene (5 bases). This CDR3 has 15 amino acids. Germline V gene sequence: CDR1 MGHRA, CDR2 YSYEKL. V was cut by 3 bases and J by 4 bases, with 15 bases left in between. CDR3: CASSQETTGFYGYTF. CDR3 nucleotides: TGCGCCAGCAGCCAGGAAACAACAGGTTTCTATGGCTACACCTTC.

The sample holds one count of this clonotype. The rearrangement joins TRBV9 to TRBJ2-2; D may be TRBD1 or TRBD2 (6 bases each). The CDR3 has 15 amino acids. Trimming removed 6 bases from V and 8 bases from J, with 20 bases in between. Germline V gene sequence: CDR1 SGDLS, CDR2 YYNGEE. Here the CDR3 reads CASTPWGATWGELFF. CDR3 DNA sequence: TGTGCCAGCACCCCGTGGGGGGCTACCTGGGGGGAGCTGTTTTTT.

The chain has TRBV20-1 and TRBJ1-2; weak D call: TRBD1 (5 bases). Per germline, CDR1 DFQATT and CDR2 SNEGSKA (reference sequence). With 3 bases removed from V and 3 bases from J, the gap between germline ends came to 11 bases. The CDR3 has 13 residues. The DNA of the CDR3 is TGCAGTGCTAGCGTCGGGACTGACTATGGCTACACCTTC. Translated: CSASVGTDYGYTF.

The chain joins TRBV29-1 to TRBJ2-7, with D tentatively TRBD2 (5 bases). The CDR3 is made up of 11 amino acids. Germline CDR1 reads SQVTM; CDR2 reads ANQGSEA. V lost 4 bases and J lost 6, with 10 bases in between. The DNA for the CDR3 is TGCAGCGTTGGTTCTGGACTCGAGCAGTACTTC. Translated, it gives CSVGSGLEQYF.

The sample holds a few counts of this clonotype. The chain combines TRBV14 with TRBJ2-1; D not resolved. The V end lost 3 bases, the J end lost 0 bases, and 9 bases lay between the germline ends. Germline V gene sequence: CDR1 SGHDN, CDR2 FVKESK. The CDR3 extends over 15 amino acids. The CDR3 bases are TGTGCCAGCAGCCATCAGTATAGCTCCTACAATGAGCAGTTCTTC. As protein: CASSHQYSSYNEQFF. Filled out from reference TRBV14 and TRBJ2-1, the complete variable domain reads EAGVTQFPSHSVIEKGQTVTLRCDPISGHDNLYWYRRVMGKEIKFLLHFVKESKQDESGMPNNRFLAERTGGTYSTLKVQPAELEDSGVYFCASSHQYSSYNEQFFGPGTRLTVL.

The V gene is TRBV11-2, the J gene TRBJ2-7; D gene unclear. Germline-derived CDR1 and CDR2 are SGHAT and FQNNGV. The CDR3 is made up of 13 amino acids. The V and J ends lost 3 bases and 5 bases respectively, with 11 bases between them. CDR3 in amino acids: CASSLDLTNEQYV. CDR3 bases: TGTGCCAGCAGCTTGGATTTGACGAACGAGCAGTACGTC.

CDR3 sequence (DNA): TGTGCCAGCAGTCCCCCGGGACCCGACTATGGCTACACCTTC. This codes for CASSPPGPDYGYTF. The chain couples TRBV28 to TRBJ1-2, with a weak D call TRBD1 (5 bases). V lost 5 bases and J 3 bases, leaving 13 bases between the germline ends. CDR3 length equals 14 residues. Germline CDR1 MDHEN, CDR2 SYDVKM.

The gene calls are TRBV29-1 and TRBJ1-3; D not certain. Germline CDR1 and CDR2: SQVTM and ANQGSEA. This CDR3 is built from 13 residues. Trimming left V 7 bases short and J 0 bases short, with 10 bases between. CDR3 nucleotide sequence: TGCAGCGCCGACACTCACTCTGGAAACACCATATATTTT. It encodes CSADTHSGNTIYF.

This chain joins TRBV6-1 and TRBJ1-1, with a possible D match to TRBD1 (5 bases). With 6 bases removed from V and 0 bases from J, the gap between germline ends came to 17 bases. Germline assignment: CDR1 MNHNS and CDR2 SASEGT. This CDR3 is built from 16 residues. DNA for the CDR3: TGTGCCAGCAGCCCCCTGGGGGTAAGGGTGAACACTGAAGCTTTCTTT. It codes for CASSPLGVRVNTEAFF.

The V and J genes are TRBV28 and TRBJ1-2; TRBD1 matches at 10 bases. CDR3 length equals 14 residues. CDR1 MDHEN and CDR2 SYDVKM come from the germline V gene. V was clipped by 4 bases and J by 6 bases; unmatched bases: 5. The DNA for the CDR3 is TGTGCCAGCAGTTGGGACAGGGGTATACATGGCTACACCTTC. This gives the protein CASSWDRGIHGYTF.

The V call is TRBV18, the J call TRBJ1-3, with TRBD1 identical over 8 bases. In germline, CDR1 is KGHSH, CDR2 LQKENI. Trimming cost V 0 bases and J 2 bases; bases outside gene matches: 0. The CDR3 covers 15 residues. The CDR3: CASSPPDRAGNTIYF. The CDR3 DNA reads TGTGCCAGCTCACCACCGGACAGGGCTGGAAACACCATATATTTT.

The chain recombines TRBV11-1 with TRBJ1-2; TRBD1 is a possible D gene (6 bases). This CDR3 has 16 amino acids. The V gene lost 4 bases and the J gene lost 8 bases, with 23 bases spanning the gap. CDR1 and CDR2 from the germline V gene are SGHAT and FQDESV (reference sequence). The CDR3 loop reads CASSSDVQQTGRGYTF. The DNA for the CDR3 is TGTGCCAGCAGCTCCGACGTCCAACAAACAGGGCGCGGCTACACCTTC.

The CDR3 is CASMGQRISPLHF. CDR3 nucleotides: TGTGCCAGCATGGGACAACGGATCTCACCCCTCCACTTT. The chain has TRBV5-8 and TRBJ1-6; possibly TRBD1 for D (6 bases). Germline loops: CDR1 SGHTS, CDR2 YDEGEE. This CDR3 spans 13 amino acids. Trimming stripped 6 bases from V and 10 bases from J, with 14 bases between.

This chain links TRBV2 with TRBJ2-7; possible D gene TRBD1, 5 bases. Germline CDR1 reads SNHLY; CDR2 reads FYNNEI. CDR3 length: 14 residues. V was shortened by 6 bases and J by 1 base, with 13 bases between the two germline ends. CDR3 sequence: CASRNLDMSYEQYF. In DNA, the CDR3 is TGTGCCAGCAGGAACCTGGACATGTCCTACGAGCAGTACTTC.

This chain links TRBV4-2 with TRBJ2-6; D remains ambiguous. Deletions cut 3 bases from V and 2 bases from J, with 5 bases between. The CDR3 has 14 amino acids. Germline assignment: CDR1 LGHNA and CDR2 YNFKEQ. This CDR3 reads CASSQGTGANVLTF. CDR3 coding DNA: TGTGCCAGCAGCCAGGGGACTGGGGCCAACGTCCTGACTTTC.

The chain recombines TRBV7-9 with TRBJ2-1; no reliable D call. The length of the CDR3 is 11 residues. Between the trimmed V and J ends, which lost 5 bases and 6 bases, there was a span of 5 bases. CDR1 SEHNR and CDR2 FQNEAQ come from the germline V gene (reference sequence). CDR3 coding DNA: TGTGCCAGCAGCCTCGGCAATGAGCAGTTCTTC. Translation: CASSLGNEQFF.